A selection of T cell receptor beta chains follows, all from one sample in a study of shared clonotypes between healthy human individuals. Sequencing used immunoSEQ multiplex PCR; TCRdb keeps in-frame clones, though not all of them. The data contain about 1,500,000 clones, roughly 95% of them singletons. The sequenced material came from naive CD4+ T cells sorted from blood. The receptors here all came from a man aged 25 to 40 in good health. The CDR3 runs from the conserved cysteine through the conserved F or W. Fields, in order: J gene, clone size, D gene, V gene, CDR3 protein, CDR3 DNA. D genes are given only for firm matches. Size is stated for part of the rows, as once, few or many counts, or as a class when the clone is expanded.

>TRBJ2-7|.|.|TRBV6-1
CASNFRSVYEQYF
TGTGCCAGCAATTTTAGGTCGGTCTACGAGCAGTACTTC
>TRBJ2-7|.|TRBD1|TRBV14
CASSQGQAYNYEQYF
TGTGCCAGCAGCCAGGGACAGGCCTACAACTACGAGCAGTACTTC
>TRBJ2-3|.|.|TRBV19
CASSIRVRTDTQYF
TGTGCCAGTAGTATCAGGGTCCGCACAGATACGCAGTATTTT
>TRBJ1-3|.|.|TRBV11-2
CASSPSVWAGNTIYF
TGTGCCAGCAGCCCCAGTGTTTGGGCTGGAAACACCATATATTTT
>TRBJ1-2|.|.|TRBV11-2
CASSLEGAGPGAGYTF
TGTGCCAGCAGCTTAGAAGGAGCAGGCCCTGGCGCGGGCTACACCTTC
>TRBJ2-1|.|.|TRBV7-9
CASSSTWISSSYNEQFF
TGTGCCAGCAGCTCTACATGGATTTCTAGCTCCTACAATGAGCAGTTCTTC
>TRBJ2-3|.|.|TRBV7-8
CASSPTAFTDTQYF
TGTGCCAGCAGCCCGACCGCCTTCACAGATACGCAGTATTTT
>TRBJ2-7|.|TRBD2|TRBV18
CASSPELAGVDEQYF
TGTGCCAGCTCACCAGAACTAGCGGGAGTGGACGAGCAGTACTTC
>TRBJ2-5|.|TRBD2|TRBV9
CASGPGLAGGPEGTQYF
TGTGCCAGCGGGCCGGGACTAGCGGGAGGACCCGAAGGGACCCAGTACTTC
>TRBJ1-1|.|.|TRBV20-1
CSARDGPEAFF
TGCAGTGCTAGAGATGGCCCTGAAGCTTTCTTT
>TRBJ2-7|.|.|TRBV9
CASSVQGENEQYF
TGTGCCAGCAGCGTCCAGGGAGAGAACGAGCAGTACTTC
>TRBJ2-6|.|.|TRBV28
CASSSSSGANVLTF
TGTGCCAGCAGTTCGAGCTCTGGGGCCAACGTCCTGACTTTC
>TRBJ2-4|.|.|TRBV10-3
CAISESRETKNIQYF
TGTGCCATCAGTGAGTCGAGGGAGACCAAAAACATTCAGTACTTC
>TRBJ2-1|.|TRBD2|TRBV29-1
CSVEAGGHNEQFF
TGCAGCGTTGAAGCGGGGGGACACAATGAGCAGTTCTTC
>TRBJ1-2|.|.|TRBV2
CASSPIQGWGGYTF
TGTGCCAGCAGTCCCATACAGGGATGGGGTGGCTACACCTTC
>TRBJ2-2|.|.|TRBV6-5
CASSYDLLSTGELFF
TGTGCCAGCAGTTACGATTTATTAAGCACCGGGGAGCTGTTTTTT
>TRBJ1-3|.|.|TRBV5-6
CASSLGRKNTIYF
TGTGCCAGCAGCTTGGGACGGAAAAACACCATATATTTT
>TRBJ2-7|.|.|TRBV30
CAWSDSGSIYEQYF
TGTGCCTGGAGTGATTCCGGGAGCATCTACGAGCAGTACTTC
>TRBJ1-4|.|.|TRBV9
CASSVNPTNEKLFF
TGTGCCAGCAGCGTAAACCCAACTAATGAAAAACTGTTTTTT
>TRBJ2-5|.|TRBD1|TRBV7-8
CASSRTGEVSQYF
TGTGCCAGCAGCCGGACAGGGGAAGTGTCCCAGTACTTC
>TRBJ2-3|.|.|TRBV19
CASSLGGADTQYF
TGTGCCAGTAGCCTCGGCGGGGCGGATACGCAGTATTTT
>TRBJ2-2|.|.|TRBV7-6
CASSLPVNTGELFF
TGTGCCAGCAGCTTACCCGTGAACACCGGGGAGCTGTTTTTT
>TRBJ2-1|.|TRBD2|TRBV7-9
CASSIRPGLPDNEQFF
TGTGCCAGCAGCATAAGACCGGGACTACCCGACAATGAGCAGTTCTTC
>TRBJ2-3|.|.|TRBV7-8
CASSLVPADTQYF
TGTGCCAGCAGCTTAGTACCCGCGGATACGCAGTATTTT
>TRBJ2-5|.|.|TRBV7-8
CASNQETQYF
TGTGCCAGCAACCAAGAGACCCAGTACTTC
>TRBJ2-5|.|.|TRBV29-1
CSVSAAETQYF
TGCAGCGTTTCAGCGGCAGAGACCCAGTACTTC
>TRBJ1-2|.|.|TRBV10-3
CAIRKDINYGYTF
TGTGCCATCAGAAAGGACATTAACTATGGCTACACCTTC
>TRBJ2-3|.|.|TRBV9
CASSLTGPGSTDTQYF
TGTGCCAGCAGCCTTACCGGCCCGGGGAGCACAGATACGCAGTATTTT
>TRBJ2-3|.|TRBD1|TRBV15
CATSRGGQSSTDTQYF
TGTGCCACCAGCAGAGGGGGACAGTCTAGCACAGATACGCAGTATTTT
>TRBJ1-1|.|.|TRBV27
CASKERLNTEAFF
TGTGCCAGCAAAGAACGCCTGAACACTGAAGCTTTCTTT
>TRBJ2-7|once|TRBD2|TRBV10-2
CASIPGLGLYEQYF
TGCGCCAGTATACCGGGACTAGGGCTCTACGAGCAGTACTTC
>TRBJ2-1|.|TRBD2|TRBV14
CASSQEVVAGHEQFF
TGTGCCAGCAGCCAAGAGGTGGTAGCGGGACATGAGCAGTTCTTC
>TRBJ2-1|.|TRBD2|TRBV6-5
CASSQVTSATSQFF
TGTGCCAGCAGTCAGGTGACTAGCGCGACTTCCCAGTTCTTC
>TRBJ1-2|.|.|TRBV2
CASSEGWGNYGYTF
TGTGCCAGCAGTGAAGGTTGGGGGAACTATGGCTACACCTTC
>TRBJ2-3|once|TRBD2|TRBV18
CASSPLAGSRADTQYF
TGTGCCAGCTCACCACTAGCGGGGAGTCGCGCAGATACGCAGTATTTT
>TRBJ2-1|few|TRBD2|TRBV15
CATSRARTSGSLYNEQFF
TGTGCCACCAGCAGGGCTCGGACTAGCGGGAGTCTGTACAATGAGCAGTTCTTC
>TRBJ2-7|.|.|TRBV27
CASSPAGIEQYF
TGTGCCAGCAGTCCCGCAGGGATCGAGCAGTACTTC
>TRBJ2-1|.|TRBD2|TRBV19
CASSIDHLAGGPYEQFF
TGTGCCAGTAGTATAGATCATCTAGCGGGAGGCCCGTATGAGCAGTTCTTC
>TRBJ2-2|.|.|TRBV5-5
CASSLETGRFTGELFF
TGTGCCAGCAGCTTGGAGACGGGACGCTTCACCGGGGAGCTGTTTTTT
>TRBJ1-1|.|.|TRBV4-3
CASSQEERGKAEAFF
TGCGCCAGCAGCCAAGAAGAAAGGGGGAAAGCTGAAGCTTTCTTT
>TRBJ1-2|.|.|TRBV18
CASSPPGRVGYTF
TGTGCCAGCTCACCACCGGGAAGGGTCGGCTACACCTTC
>TRBJ2-5|.|TRBD1|TRBV11-2
CASSLPTGPYQETQYF
TGTGCCAGCAGCCTACCGACAGGGCCGTACCAAGAGACCCAGTACTTC
>TRBJ1-5|once|.|TRBV4-1
CASSQESGRHNQPQHF
TGCGCCAGCAGCCAAGAATCCGGCAGACACAATCAGCCCCAGCATTTT
>TRBJ2-3|.|TRBD1|TRBV29-1
CSVGQQGITDTQYF
TGCAGCGTTGGGCAACAGGGGATAACAGATACGCAGTATTTT
>TRBJ2-5|.|.|TRBV5-4
CASSLSGTETQYF
TGTGCCAGCAGCTTGTCGGGGACAGAGACCCAGTACTTC